Below, 24 T cell receptor beta chains from the same sample are listed, as sequenced in a study of blood T cell repertoires in COVID-19. Here immunoSEQ multiplex PCR was the method, and the copy in TCRdb shows in-frame clones only, minus some. The sample has approximately 240,000 clones, around 84% seen once; the top ten hold 18%. The source material was peripheral blood. Every receptor here comes from a woman aged 80 or over with active or convalescent COVID-19.

The chain is built from TRBV7-2 and TRBJ2-3, with D perhaps matching TRBD1 (6 bases). Trimming stripped 1 base from V and 4 bases from J, with 15 bases between. The CDR3 loop spans 16 amino acids. Germline loops: CDR1 SGHTA, CDR2 FQGNSA. CDR3 sequence (DNA): TGTGCCAGCAGCTTAGATGGCAGGGGAATTGCAGATACGCAGTATTTT. Residues: CASSLDGRGIADTQYF.

The rearrangement links TRBV5-4 to TRBJ2-3, with TRBD1 matching 8 bases. CDR1 is SGHNT, CDR2 YYREEE, per germline (reference sequence). This CDR3 has 15 residues. V was clipped by 6 bases and J by 1 base; unmatched bases: 7. The CDR3 reads CASNQGGQGTDTQYF. In DNA, the CDR3 is TGTGCCAGCAACCAGGGGGGACAGGGCACAGATACGCAGTATTTT. The full variable domain, completed using reference TRBV5-4 and TRBJ2-3, is ETGVTQSPTHLIKTRGQQVTLRCSSQSGHNTVSWYQQALGQGPQFIFQYYREEENGRGNFPPRFSGLQFPNYSSELNVNALELDDSALYLCASNQGGQGTDTQYFGPGTRLTVL.

The chain combines TRBV11-2 with TRBJ1-4; 9 bases align to TRBD1. The germline CDR1 and CDR2 sequences are SGHAT and FQNNGV. The CDR3 is made up of 13 amino acids. J lost 11 bases, V lost 5 bases, and 6 bases had no gene match. The CDR3 DNA reads as TGTGCCAGCAGCCTGGGACAGGGAGGGAAACTGTTTTTT. Its protein product is CASSLGQGGKLFF.

The chain links TRBV7-9 to TRBJ2-7; D is uncertain. This CDR3 is built from 13 residues. CDR1 is SEHNR, CDR2 FQNEAQ, per germline (reference sequence). V shed 1 base and J shed 3 bases, with 7 bases lying between them. CDR3 residues: CASSLVTHYEQYF. The CDR3 DNA follows: TGTGCCAGCAGCTTAGTGACACACTACGAGCAGTACTTC.

This clone was seen just once. The chain joins TRBV7-9 to TRBJ2-2; 10 bases match TRBD1. This CDR3 is built from 18 residues. V lost 2 bases to trimming and J lost 0 bases; unmatched junction nucleotides: 6. Per germline, CDR1 SEHNR and CDR2 FQNEAQ (reference sequence). The CDR3 spells CASSLRDRGRTNTGELFF. The CDR3 nucleotides are TGTGCCAGCAGCTTAAGGGACAGGGGTCGTACGAACACCGGGGAGCTGTTTTTT.

Regarding this clone: This CDR3 is also generated by other DNA sequences in the sample. The rearrangement uses TRBV5-1 and TRBJ2-1, with 10 bases lining up with TRBD2. CDR1 SGHRS and CDR2 YFSETQ come from the germline V gene. This CDR3 is built from 15 residues. The V and J ends lost 4 bases and 0 bases, in that order; junction bases with no gene match: 1. As DNA, the CDR3 is TGCGCCAGCAGCAGGACTAGCGGCTCCTACAATGAGCAGTTCTTC. This codes for CASSRTSGSYNEQFF. The entire variable domain, with the rest obtained from reference TRBV5-1 and TRBJ2-1, is as follows: KAGVTQTPRYLIKTRGQQVTLSCSPISGHRSVSWYQQTPGQGLQFLFEYFSETQRNKGNFPGRFSGRQFSNSRSEMNVSTLELGDSALYLCASSRTSGSYNEQFFGPGTRLTVL.

In DNA, the CDR3 is TGTGCCAGCAGTACCCAGACAGGGGATAATTCACCCCTCCACTTT. It yields the protein CASSTQTGDNSPLHF. The chain links TRBV2 to TRBJ1-6, with TRBD1 matching 8 bases. The CDR3 length is 15 residues. CDR1 SNHLY and CDR2 FYNNEI come from the germline V gene. The V gene end was trimmed by 5 bases and the J gene end by 5 bases; junction bases not matched to a gene: 5.

This clone was detected a few times. CDR3 bases: TGTGCCAGCAGCTTGGATGTCAACGAGCAGTACTTC. Its translation is CASSLDVNEQYF. The chain recombines TRBV5-4 with TRBJ2-7; D is uncertain. The germline gives CDR1 SGHNT, CDR2 YYREEE (reference sequence). The V gene lost 0 bases and the J gene lost 5 bases, with 6 bases spanning the gap. The CDR3 is 12 residues long.

The chain carries TRBV5-6 and TRBJ2-7, with a weak D call TRBD1 (5 bases). Germline loops: CDR1 SGHDT, CDR2 YYEEEE. The CDR3 is made up of 9 amino acids. Written as DNA, the CDR3 is TGTGCCAGCAGCTGCGTCGGACAAGTC. Translated: CASSCVGQV.

The rearrangement links TRBV18 to TRBJ2-5; 10 bases map to TRBD1. V dropped 4 bases and J dropped 2; count of bases not matched to a gene: 13. Per germline, CDR1 KGHSH and CDR2 LQKENI. The length of the CDR3 is 18 residues. The CDR3 DNA reads as TGTGCCAGCTCACTCTACGTCTCGGGACAGGGGTTACAAGAGACCCAGTACTTC. Amino acids: CASSLYVSGQGLQETQYF.

The genes are TRBV2 and TRBJ2-7, with 7 bases that match TRBD1. The CDR3 extends over 14 amino acids. After removal of 6 bases from V and 3 bases from J, the junction contained 8 bases not matched to a gene. The germline gives CDR1 SNHLY, CDR2 FYNNEI. In DNA form, the CDR3 reads TGTGCCAGCAGCCTACAGGGGCCAATCTACGAGCAGTACTTC. Encoded protein: CASSLQGPIYEQYF.

This clone has only one observation. V and J are TRBV3-1 (or the pseudogene TRBV3-2) and TRBJ2-3; D perhaps matches TRBD2 (5 bases). The V end was cut by 2 bases, the J end by 3 bases, with 9 bases between. The CDR3 covers 14 residues. CDR1 is LGHDT, CDR2 YNNKEL, per germline (reference sequence). The DNA for the CDR3 is TGTGCCAGCAGCCAAACGGGGTCGACAGATACGCAGTATTTT. Translating it yields CASSQTGSTDTQYF.

This chain links TRBV6-4 with TRBJ2-2; a weak D match, TRBD2 (5 bases). Germline-derived CDR1 and CDR2 are MRHNA and SNTAGT. Trimming stripped 3 bases from V and 4 bases from J, with 9 bases between. The CDR3 is 14 amino acids. The CDR3 DNA follows: TGTGCCAGCAGTGAACCCGGACTCACCGGGGAGCTGTTTTTT. Translating gives CASSEPGLTGELFF.

This chain connects TRBV18 to TRBJ1-4; 9 bases are a match to TRBD1. Germline V gives CDR1 KGHSH, CDR2 LQKENI. The V and J ends lost 3 bases and 6 bases, in that order; junction bases with no gene match: 5. There are 15 residues in the CDR3. The CDR3 region has the DNA TGTGCCAGCTCACCCCCGGGACAGGGATATGAAAAACTGTTTTTT. Encoded protein: CASSPPGQGYEKLFF.

The rearrangement links TRBV4-2 to TRBJ2-1; 8 bases map to TRBD2. Germline V gives CDR1 LGHNA, CDR2 YNFKEQ. The CDR3 runs to 18 residues. V lost 0 bases, J lost 5 bases, and 12 bases stayed unmatched. CDR3: CASSQDGVTSGPDNEQFF. CDR3 nucleotide sequence: TGTGCCAGCAGCCAAGATGGGGTAACTAGCGGACCTGACAATGAGCAGTTCTTC.

As for this clone: This CDR3 is also generated by other DNA sequences in the sample. The V and J genes are TRBV12-3 or TRBV12-4 and TRBJ1-2, with D tentatively TRBD1 (6 bases). This CDR3 region has 13 residues. V shed 3 bases and J shed 4 bases, with 9 bases lying between them. CDR3 sequence: CASSLQGSYGYTF. CDR3 DNA: TGTGCCAGCAGTTTGCAGGGGAGCTATGGCTACACCTTC.

This clone was counted a single time. This chain connects TRBV18 to TRBJ1-6, with D possibly matching TRBD1 (5 bases). CDR1 KGHSH and CDR2 LQKENI come from the germline V gene. The V and J ends lost 3 bases and 7 bases respectively, with 13 bases between them. The CDR3 has 15 amino acids. The chain's CDR3 is CASSPRGVRNSPLHF. The CDR3 DNA reads TGTGCCAGCTCACCTAGGGGTGTCAGGAATTCACCCCTCCACTTT.

The chain has TRBV28 and TRBJ2-1; D is perhaps TRBD1 (5 bases). The germline V and J ends were trimmed by 8 bases and 0 bases, with 11 bases remaining between them. Per germline, CDR1 MDHEN and CDR2 SYDVKM. The CDR3 consists of 14 residues. CDR3 residues: CASEGASSYNEQFF. The DNA of the CDR3 is TGTGCCAGCGAAGGGGCGAGCTCCTACAATGAGCAGTTCTTC.

The gene calls are TRBV19 and TRBJ1-6; TRBD1 might be the D (6 bases). Trimming took off 6 bases at V and 8 bases at J, with 17 bases between the two ends. CDR1 and CDR2 (germline): LNHDA, SQIVND (reference sequence). The CDR3 extends over 15 amino acids. The CDR3 sequence is CASSPQGSGDSPLHF. DNA of the CDR3: TGTGCCAGTAGCCCACAGGGCTCTGGAGATTCACCCCTCCACTTT.

This chain links TRBV3-1 (or the pseudogene TRBV3-2) with TRBJ1-6; TRBD1 matches 7 bases. This CDR3 comprises 16 residues. CDR1 and CDR2 (germline): LGHDT, YNNKEL (reference sequence). The ends lost 5 bases at V and 1 base at J; junction bases unmatched: 5. CDR3 bases: TGTGCCAGCAGCGAGACAGGGTTATCCTATAATTCACCCCTCCACTTT. Protein product: CASSETGLSYNSPLHF.

V usage is TRBV3-1 (or the pseudogene TRBV3-2) and J usage is TRBJ2-3; 10 nucleotides align to TRBD2. The junction had 6 bases not matched to a gene; V was cut back by 0 bases and J by 0 bases. The CDR3 totals 18 residues. The germline V gene encodes CDR1 LGHDT and CDR2 YNNKEL (reference sequence). Here the CDR3 DNA reads TGTGCCAGCAGCCAAGATTATAGCGGGGGGACTAGCACAGATACGCAGTATTTT. Its translation is CASSQDYSGGTSTDTQYF.

The genes are TRBV9 and TRBJ2-3, with D possibly TRBD2 on 5 matching bases. From germline, CDR1 is SGDLS and CDR2 YYNGEE. This CDR3 spans 16 amino acids. Trimming shortened V by 0 bases and J by 1 base, and 12 bases separated the two germline ends. As DNA, the CDR3 is TGTGCCAGCAGCGTAGGGTCGGTACTAGGCACAGATACGCAGTATTTT. It codes for CASSVGSVLGTDTQYF.

The chain joins TRBV5-6 to TRBJ1-1; TRBD1 might be the D (5 bases). Germline CDR1 is SGHDT and CDR2 is YYEEEE. V was pared by 4 bases and J by 3 bases, with 10 bases between. The CDR3 runs to 13 residues. CDR3 sequence: CASSPPGDTEAFF. The CDR3 nucleotides read TGTGCCAGCAGCCCACCGGGGGACACTGAAGCTTTCTTT.

The chain uses TRBV5-6 and TRBJ2-5; tentative D call: TRBD2 (6 bases). Germline lookup yields CDR1 SGHDT and CDR2 YYEEEE. V was pared by 0 bases and J by 4 bases, with 13 bases between. The length of the CDR3 is 15 residues. The CDR3 DNA follows: TGTGCCAGCAGCTTGGTGGGCAGGGAGGCAGAGACCCAGTACTTC. This encodes CASSLVGREAETQYF.